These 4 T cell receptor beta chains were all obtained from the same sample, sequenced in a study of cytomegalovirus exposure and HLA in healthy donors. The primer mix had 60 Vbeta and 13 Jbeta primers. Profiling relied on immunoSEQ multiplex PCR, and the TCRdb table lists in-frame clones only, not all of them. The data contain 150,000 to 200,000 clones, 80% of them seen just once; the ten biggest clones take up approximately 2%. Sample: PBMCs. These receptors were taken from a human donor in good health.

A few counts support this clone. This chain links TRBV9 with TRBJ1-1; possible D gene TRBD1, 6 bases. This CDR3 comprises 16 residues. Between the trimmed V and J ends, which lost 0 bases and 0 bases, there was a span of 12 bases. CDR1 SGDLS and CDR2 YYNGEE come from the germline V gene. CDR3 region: CASSVVAGVMNTEAFF. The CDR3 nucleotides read TGTGCCAGCAGCGTAGTGGCAGGGGTTATGAACACTGAAGCTTTCTTT.

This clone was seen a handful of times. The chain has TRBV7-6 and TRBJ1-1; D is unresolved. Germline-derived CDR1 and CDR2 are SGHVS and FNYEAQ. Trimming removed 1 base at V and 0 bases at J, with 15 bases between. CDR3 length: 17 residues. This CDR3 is CASSLGIGEVLNTEAFF. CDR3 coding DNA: TGTGCCAGCAGCTTAGGTATCGGGGAAGTGTTGAACACTGAAGCTTTCTTT.

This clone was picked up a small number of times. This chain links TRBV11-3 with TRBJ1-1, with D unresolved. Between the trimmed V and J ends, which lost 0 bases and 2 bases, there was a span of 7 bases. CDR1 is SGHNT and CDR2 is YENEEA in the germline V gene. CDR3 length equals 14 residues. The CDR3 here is CASSLDEGNTEAFF. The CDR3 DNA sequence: TGTGCCAGCAGCTTAGATGAGGGTAACACTGAAGCTTTCTTT.

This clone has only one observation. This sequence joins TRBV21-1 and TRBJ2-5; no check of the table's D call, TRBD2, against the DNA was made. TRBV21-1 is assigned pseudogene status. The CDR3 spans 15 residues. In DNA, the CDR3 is TGTGCCAGCAGAGGACTAGCGGGGGCCAAAGAGACCCAGTACTTC. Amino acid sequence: CASRGLAGAKETQYF.